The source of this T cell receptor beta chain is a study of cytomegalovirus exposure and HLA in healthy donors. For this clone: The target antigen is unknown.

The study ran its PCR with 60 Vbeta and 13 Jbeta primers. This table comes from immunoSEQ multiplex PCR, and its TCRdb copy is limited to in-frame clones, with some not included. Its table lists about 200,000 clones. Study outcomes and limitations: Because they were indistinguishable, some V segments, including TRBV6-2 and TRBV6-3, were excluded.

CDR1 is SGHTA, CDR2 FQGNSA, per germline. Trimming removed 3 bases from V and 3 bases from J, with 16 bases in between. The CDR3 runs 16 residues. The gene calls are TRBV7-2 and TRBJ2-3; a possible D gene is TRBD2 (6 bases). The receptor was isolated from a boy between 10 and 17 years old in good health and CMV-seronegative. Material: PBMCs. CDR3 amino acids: CASSFYQGLTTDTQYF. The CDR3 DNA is TGTGCCAGCAGCTTTTATCAAGGACTAACAACAGATACGCAGTATTTT.